These 13 T cell receptor beta chains originate from one sample sequenced in a study of molecular identifiers for immune sequencing clone quantification. TCRdb re-called the PCR reads through MiXCR, storing one row per CDR3 protein. This table has about half a million distinct CDR3 sequences, roughly 25% appearing once. The specimen sequenced was naive CD8+ T cells from blood, with Jurkat cell RNA spiked in. This sample's subset: FACS-sorted CD8+CD4-CCR7+CD45RA+ naive T cells. These receptors originate from a human donor in good health. Some libraries in this study had Jurkat cell RNA spiked in.

As for this clonotype: The junction departs from the called germline gene at one end, perhaps through a read error. The chain links TRBV11-2 to TRBJ2-7; D not certain. The CDR3 is made up of 14 amino acids. Germline CDR1 is SGHAT and CDR2 is FQNNGV. DNA for the CDR3: TGTGCCAGCAGCTTAGGACCAGGCGCGTACGAGCAGGACTTC. This gives the protein CASSLGPGAYEQDF.

The chain uses TRBV7-9 and TRBJ1-5; D is undetermined. The better agreement between TRBJ2-3 and the DNA end casts doubt on the J call. CDR3 length: 14 amino acids. Germline CDR1 reads SEHNR; CDR2 reads FQNEAQ (reference sequence). The CDR3 sequence is CASSQGHSNQPQYF. CDR3 coding DNA: TGTGCCAGCAGCCAAGGCCATAGCAATCAGCCCCAGTATTTT.

The chain has TRBV12-3 or TRBV12-4 and TRBJ2-5; D might be TRBD1 (5 bases). Trimming removed 3 bases at V and 4 bases at J, with 15 bases between. The CDR3 extends over 15 amino acids. CDR3 in DNA: TGTGCCAGCAGTTTGGGTTCAGCAGGGCTAGAGACCCAGTACTTC. Its translation: CASSLGSAGLETQYF.

This clonotype was seen a few times. The chain combines TRBV6-2 or TRBV6-3 with TRBJ1-5; D is perhaps TRBD1 (6 bases). With 5 bases removed from V and 6 bases from J, the gap between germline ends came to 17 bases. CDR1 and CDR2 (germline): MNHEY, SVGEGT. The CDR3 extends over 15 amino acids. The chain's CDR3 is CASSPGATPIQPQHF. CDR3 in DNA: TGTGCCAGCAGTCCGGGGGCCACCCCCATTCAGCCCCAGCATTTT.

On this clonotype: This may arise from a read error, as a much more abundant clone is one base away. The CDR3 region is CASSSLDRGLSGELFF. CDR3 sequence (DNA): TGTGCCAGCAGCTCGCTGGACAGGGGGCTTTCCGGGGAGCTGTTTTTT. The rearrangement joins TRBV7-2 to TRBJ2-2, with TRBD1 matching over 11 bases. Unmatched junction bases numbered 7, after V lost 4 bases and J lost 6 bases. The CDR3 runs to 16 residues. CDR1 is SGHTA, CDR2 FQGNSA, per germline.

This clonotype has a count of ten or more. The rearrangement links TRBV29-1 to TRBJ2-3, with TRBD1 matching 8 bases. The trim removed 6 bases at V and 3 bases at J, leaving 14 bases unmatched. The CDR3 has 16 residues. CDR1 is SQVTM, CDR2 ANQGSEA, per germline. CDR3 nucleotides: TGCAGCGTCGTTAGGACAGGGACACTGTCTACAGATACGCAGTATTTT. Its translation is CSVVRTGTLSTDTQYF.

Comments on this clonotype: A much larger clone sits a single nucleotide away, making a read error possible. The chain links TRBV4-3 to TRBJ1-2; weak D call: TRBD1 (6 bases). CDR3 length: 14 residues. From germline, CDR1 is LGHNA and CDR2 YSLEER. CDR3 region: CASSQAGVGYVYTF. CDR3 sequence (DNA): TGCGCCAGCAGCCAAGCAGGGGTCGGCTATGTCTACACCTTC.

This rearrangement joins TRBV2 to TRBJ2-7; D is undetermined. CDR3 length equals 14 residues. Trimming pared 5 bases from V and 0 bases from J, leaving 11 bases between. Germline V gives CDR1 SNHLY, CDR2 FYNNEI. CDR3 region: CASSYAGFSYEQYF. In DNA form, the CDR3 reads TGTGCCAGCAGTTACGCAGGATTCTCCTACGAGCAGTACTTC. The full variable domain, its missing parts supplied by reference TRBV2 and TRBJ2-7, is EPEVTQTPSHQVTQMGQEVILRCVPISNHLYFYWYRQILGQKVEFLVSFYNNEISEKSEIFDDQFSVERPDGSNFTLKIRSTKLEDSAMYFCASSYAGFSYEQYFGPGTRLTVT.

The gene calls are TRBV6-2 or TRBV6-3 and TRBJ1-1, with D unresolved. The CDR3 length is 14 residues. V lost 5 bases and J 2 bases, leaving 12 bases between the germline ends. Per the germline V gene, CDR1 is MNHEY and CDR2 is SVGEGT. CDR3 in amino acids: CASSVSERNTEAFF. CDR3 in DNA: TGTGCCAGCAGTGTCTCGGAGAGAAACACTGAAGCTTTCTTT.

This clonotype was recorded once. The rearrangement uses TRBV5-1 and TRBJ2-7, with TRBD1 matching over 9 bases. This CDR3 comprises 18 residues. Germline V CDR1 and CDR2: SGHRS, YFSETQ. Germline trimming cut 4 bases from V and 2 bases from J; bases unmatched to any gene: 16. The CDR3, as DNA: TGCGCCAGCAGCCCACTATGGCCCCGACAGGGGGGGACCTACGAGCAGTACTTC. This gives the protein CASSPLWPRQGGTYEQYF.

This clonotype was observed a handful of times. The chain recombines TRBV27 with TRBJ2-1; a weak D match, TRBD2 (6 bases). The CDR3 has 15 amino acids. From germline, CDR1 is MNHEY and CDR2 SMNVEV (reference sequence). V was pared by 2 bases and J by 2 bases, with 10 bases between. This CDR3 is CASSLGGAAYNEQFF. In DNA, the CDR3 is TGTGCCAGCAGTTTAGGCGGGGCCGCCTACAATGAGCAGTTCTTC.

As for this clonotype: The junction departs from the called germline gene at one end, perhaps through a read error. V usage is TRBV12-3 or TRBV12-4 and J usage is TRBJ2-7, with TRBD1 identical over 9 bases. CDR3 size: 15 residues. This CDR3 reads CARSSGTGTYYEQYF. CDR3 DNA: TGTGCCCGCAGTTCAGGGACAGGGACATACTACGAGCAGTACTTC.

This chain uses TRBV5-6 with TRBJ1-2; D uncertain. CDR1 and CDR2 from the germline V gene are SGHDT and YYEEEE. The length of the CDR3 is 15 residues. Trimming left V 0 bases short and J 5 bases short, with 14 bases between. CDR3 in DNA: TGTGCCAGCAGCTTGGAGCCGACGCTCTTTTATGGCTACACCTTC. Amino acid sequence: CASSLEPTLFYGYTF.